The T cell receptor beta chain under discussion was sequenced for a study of T cells after yellow fever vaccination (dated by TCRdb to between 2017 and 2020). Describing the broader study: Libraries from fractions with low cell numbers were prepared with the SMART-Seq v4 Ultra Low Input RNA kit. To follow T-cell clones before and after primary and booster YFV17D yellow fever vaccination, bulk TCR alpha and beta repertoires were sequenced over time. Two healthy male donors made up the cohort, one aged 18 to 29 years and the other aged 30 to 40 years. Bulk PBMC replicates and cell subsets were isolated from blood drawn at multiple timepoints before and after both primary and secondary immunization.

V loses 1 base, J loses 0 bases, and the germline ends lie 8 bases apart. Including the terminal cysteine and phenylalanine, the CDR3 comprises 16 residues. Only the CDR3 region is kept as DNA, spanning 48 bases read in frame from base 1. CDR1 and CDR2 are drawn from the germline V gene: SGHRS, YFSETQ. In its sample, this clonotype was seen many times. The target of this receptor is not known. Base-call qualities are not available, and no considerably larger clone is one nucleotide away. This sample's treatment or condition label indicates: live attenuated yellow fever vaccine strain. PBMCs were isolated from peripheral blood using a standard Ficoll-Paque protocol. Dynabeads CD4 and CD8 positive selection kits were used to isolate the CD4 and CD8 T-cell fractions. RNA was extracted with TriZol from bulk PBMCs, CD4 and CD8 fractions, and dextramer-positive and dextramer-negative fractions. Results and caveats for the whole study, not just this receptor: Most clones expanded after primary vaccination were re-detected after the booster (around 96% of CD4 and roughly 85% of CD8), suggesting broad memory maintenance. Compared with the primary T-cell response, the secondary T-cell response was weaker but faster, peaking on day 5 rather than day 15. FACS-sorted repertoires could contain abundant contaminating clonotypes from the bulk population, so computational filtering was required. A small share of clonotypes was detected in both CD4 and CD8 compartments, with the overlap likely arising from convergent recombination. Because the study included only two donors, the extent to which the findings can be generalized is limited.

TCR cDNA was made using 5'RACE template switching, a step that added a universal primer site and unique molecular identifiers. cDNA synthesis was primed from both the TCR alpha and TCR beta constant segments. Two PCR steps were used to amplify libraries, with sample barcodes and sequencing adapters being added in the second step. Libraries were sequenced on Illumina HiSeq 2500 (2x100 bp) or NovaSeq (2x150 bp). Regarding the original processing steps: MIGEC handled demultiplexing of reads and collapsing into UMI consensus sequences, while MiXCR performed V(D)J alignment. Vaccine-responding clonotypes were defined with edgeR using replicate PBMC samples, requiring FDR below 0.01 and a log2 fold change above 5 up to day 15. Each bulk clonotype received a CD4 or CD8 identity based on whether the sequenced CD4 or CD8 repertoire contained that clonotype at higher abundance. TCRdb redid the processing of the public reads, applying fastp at Q25 and MiXCR, and retained in-frame beta chains. When rows share a CDR3 protein, they turn into one entry using the most common DNA and genes. TCRdb's processing, not the authors' own work, is the source of the V and J calls. The sample table holds 50,000 or so distinct CDR3 sequences, of which approximately 7% were seen once. More than 25% of the sample is taken by the ten largest.

The sequence was obtained from a man between 18 and 35 years old who received the YFV17D yellow fever vaccine. Recombination joined TRBV5-1 with TRBJ2-6; too little of a D gene remains to name it. This sample comprised CD8+ T cells sorted from PBMCs, obtained roughly 15 days after the first yellow fever vaccination. CDR3 reads: CASSLTYSSGANVLTF. Read as DNA, the sequence is TGCGCCAGCAGCTTGACTTACAGCTCTGGGGCCAACGTCCTGACTTTC.